The 8 T cell receptor beta chains below all came from one sample that was sequenced in a study of cytomegalovirus exposure and HLA in healthy donors. The study ran its PCR with 60 Vbeta and 13 Jbeta primers. Clones were sequenced by immunoSEQ multiplex PCR, and TCRdb holds only the in-frame ones, with some missing. In all, the sample yields approximately 200,000 clones. Sequenced material: PBMCs. These receptors were taken from a boy aged 5-17 years in good health and CMV-seronegative.

The chain recombines TRBV7-2 with TRBJ1-2, with 7 bases lining up with TRBD1. The germline CDR1 and CDR2 sequences are SGHTA and FQGNSA. CDR3 size: 17 residues. The V gene end was trimmed by 1 base and the J gene end by 6 bases; junction bases not matched to a gene: 14. CDR3 sequence (DNA): TGTGCCAGCAGCTTAGGGCGAACAGGGGCCAAAGGCGATGGCTACACCTTC. Amino acids: CASSLGRTGAKGDGYTF.

The V call is TRBV6-5, the J call TRBJ1-5; perhaps TRBD1 as D (6 bases). V was pared by 10 bases and J by 1 base, with 8 bases between. CDR1 and CDR2 from the germline V gene are MNHEY and SVGAGI. This CDR3 has 12 amino acids. CDR3 sequence: CAIQGSNQPQHF. CDR3 nucleotides: TGTGCCATACAGGGCAGCAATCAGCCCCAGCATTTT.

This sequence joins TRBV19 and TRBJ1-1; 7 nucleotides align to TRBD1. The CDR3 runs 15 residues. Germline loops: CDR1 LNHDA, CDR2 SQIVND (reference sequence). With 7 bases clipped from V and 1 base from J, the junction kept 9 bases outside the gene matches. CDR3 bases: TGTGCCAGTAAAGCAGGGGGGCTTGCGAACACTGAAGCTTTCTTT. The encoded protein is CASKAGGLANTEAFF.

V gene TRBV4-1 combines with J gene TRBJ2-7; 9 nucleotides line up with TRBD2. There are 15 residues in the CDR3. Germline CDR1 reads MGHRA; CDR2 reads YSYEKL. The V gene end was trimmed by 2 bases and the J gene end by 3 bases; junction bases not matched to a gene: 5. CDR3 region: CASSQLVTSGYEQYF. The CDR3 DNA is TGCGCCAGCAGCCAACTTGTGACTAGCGGCTACGAGCAGTACTTC.

V is TRBV7-2 and J is TRBJ2-7; possibly TRBD1 for D (5 bases). V was pared by 2 bases and J by 6 bases, with 14 bases between. Looked up from germline, CDR1 is SGHTA and CDR2 is FQGNSA. The CDR3 has 14 residues. CDR3 protein: CASSLLSGRAEQYF. The CDR3 coding sequence is TGTGCCAGCAGCTTACTTTCGGGCAGGGCCGAGCAGTACTTC.

V and J are TRBV7-9 and TRBJ1-5; TRBD1 matches 7 bases. Germline loops: CDR1 SEHNR, CDR2 FQNEAQ (reference sequence). The ends lost 1 base at V and 8 bases at J; junction bases unmatched: 20. The CDR3 sequence is 19 residues long. In DNA, the CDR3 is TGTGCCAGCAGCTTAGGAAGCTTACAGGGGCGGCTGGATGAAGAGCCCCAGCATTTT. Residues: CASSLGSLQGRLDEEPQHF.

The chain couples TRBV11-2 to TRBJ2-7; 9 bases match TRBD1. This CDR3 region has 13 residues. J lost 5 bases, V lost 4 bases, and 3 bases had no gene match. Germline V gene sequence: CDR1 SGHAT, CDR2 FQNNGV. The CDR3 protein is CASSSGQGDEQYF. The CDR3 DNA reads TGTGCCAGCAGCTCGGGACAGGGTGACGAGCAGTACTTC.

The gene calls are TRBV9 and TRBJ1-1; no reliable D call. Looked up from germline, CDR1 is SGDLS and CDR2 is YYNGEE. V lost 2 bases and J lost 1, with 15 bases in between. The CDR3 is 16 amino acids. The chain's CDR3 is CASSVHSVEGNTEAFF. The CDR3 nucleotides are TGTGCCAGCAGCGTTCATTCCGTGGAGGGGAACACTGAAGCTTTCTTT.